Below, 10 T cell receptor beta chains from the same sample are listed, as sequenced in a study of blood T cell repertoires in COVID-19. TCRdb's table, derived via immunoSEQ multiplex PCR, lists solely in-frame clones and lacks some. Of about 58,000 clones in the sample, around 90% were seen once. The specimen was peripheral blood. These receptors came from a man between 60 and 75 years old with active COVID-19.

This chain connects TRBV2 to TRBJ2-5; 8 nucleotides match TRBD2. The CDR3 is 16 residues long. The germline CDR1 and CDR2 sequences are SNHLY and FYNNEI. J lost 0 bases, V lost 3 bases, and 6 bases had no gene match. The CDR3 loop reads CASSESGGGYQETQYF. CDR3 nucleotides: TGTGCCAGCAGTGAGTCGGGCGGGGGGTACCAAGAGACCCAGTACTTC.

The rearrangement joins TRBV2 to TRBJ2-1; a weak D match, TRBD1 (6 bases). V was shortened by 3 bases and J by 0 bases, with 12 bases between the two germline ends. The germline CDR1 and CDR2 sequences are SNHLY and FYNNEI. This CDR3 has 16 residues. CDR3: CASSDGRGGSYNEQFF. In nucleotides, the CDR3 is TGTGCCAGCAGTGATGGGCGAGGGGGCTCCTACAATGAGCAGTTCTTC.

The chain employs TRBV16 and TRBJ1-1, with 7 bases aligning to TRBD1. CDR3 length equals 13 residues. J gave up 4 bases and V 2 bases, and 1 base lay outside the gene matches. Germline V gives CDR1 KGHSY, CDR2 FQNENV. CDR3 DNA sequence: TGTGCCAGCAGCCAAACAGGGGTCACTGAAGCTTTCTTT. The encoded protein is CASSQTGVTEAFF.

The chain carries TRBV5-1 and TRBJ2-2; tentatively, D is TRBD1 (6 bases). This CDR3 is built from 15 residues. V gave up 9 bases and J gave up 1 base, with 16 bases separating them. Germline V gene data show CDR1 as SGHRS and CDR2 as YFSETQ. CDR3 sequence (DNA): TGCGCCACCTACAGTGACAGGATGAACACCGGGGAGCTGTTTTTT. It specifies CATYSDRMNTGELFF.

This CDR3 is CASSLTTATNEKLFF. As DNA, the CDR3 is TGTGCCAGCAGCTTAACGACAGCAACTAATGAAAAACTGTTTTTT. The chain recombines TRBV7-9 with TRBJ1-4; D is perhaps TRBD1 (5 bases). Deletions cut 2 bases from V and 0 bases from J, with 7 bases between. Germline CDR1 reads SEHNR; CDR2 reads FQNEAQ (reference sequence). CDR3 length equals 15 residues.

The J gene is TRBJ2-3, the V gene TRBV6-4; the match to TRBD2 covers 7 bases. The CDR3 contains 14 residues. CDR1 and CDR2 (germline): MRHNA, SNTAGT. With 4 bases clipped from V and 6 bases from J, the junction kept 7 bases outside the gene matches. This chain's CDR3 is CASSVGDYSDTQYF. CDR3 sequence (DNA): TGTGCCAGCAGTGTCGGGGACTATTCGGATACGCAGTATTTT.

This chain joins TRBV5-6 and TRBJ2-5, with TRBD2 identical over 7 bases. The germline V gene has CDR1 SGHDT and CDR2 YYEEEE. The V segment lost 4 bases and the J segment 5 bases; nucleotides outside the gene matches: 8. This CDR3 spans 14 amino acids. Here the CDR3 reads CASSGRGSGETQYF. In nucleotides, the CDR3 is TGTGCCAGCAGCGGGAGGGGTTCGGGTGAGACCCAGTACTTC.

J is TRBJ2-7 and V is TRBV21-1; the table's D call, TRBD2, has no DNA check behind it. TRBV21-1 is described as a pseudogene. The CDR3 is 10 amino acids. Written as DNA, the CDR3 is TGTGCCAGCATCCCCTCCACACCTAGGTTC. Translated, it gives CASIPSTPRF.

The chain links TRBV5-1 to TRBJ2-3; TRBD1 agrees at 10 bases. The CDR3 runs to 15 residues. CDR1 is SGHRS, CDR2 YFSETQ, per germline. V was pared by 2 bases and J by 4 bases, with 4 bases of the junction left unmatched. CDR3 DNA sequence: TGCGCCAGCAGCTTTGGGGACAGGGGACCAGATACGCAGTATTTT. This codes for CASSFGDRGPDTQYF.

This rearrangement joins TRBV11-3 to TRBJ2-7; D possibly corresponds to TRBD1 (7 bases). V was clipped by 3 bases and J by 7 bases, with 10 bases between them. In germline, CDR1 is SGHNT, CDR2 YENEEA. The CDR3 consists of 12 residues. In nucleotides, the CDR3 is TGTGCCAGCAGCTTCAGGGGGGATGAGCAGTACTTC. This encodes CASSFRGDEQYF.